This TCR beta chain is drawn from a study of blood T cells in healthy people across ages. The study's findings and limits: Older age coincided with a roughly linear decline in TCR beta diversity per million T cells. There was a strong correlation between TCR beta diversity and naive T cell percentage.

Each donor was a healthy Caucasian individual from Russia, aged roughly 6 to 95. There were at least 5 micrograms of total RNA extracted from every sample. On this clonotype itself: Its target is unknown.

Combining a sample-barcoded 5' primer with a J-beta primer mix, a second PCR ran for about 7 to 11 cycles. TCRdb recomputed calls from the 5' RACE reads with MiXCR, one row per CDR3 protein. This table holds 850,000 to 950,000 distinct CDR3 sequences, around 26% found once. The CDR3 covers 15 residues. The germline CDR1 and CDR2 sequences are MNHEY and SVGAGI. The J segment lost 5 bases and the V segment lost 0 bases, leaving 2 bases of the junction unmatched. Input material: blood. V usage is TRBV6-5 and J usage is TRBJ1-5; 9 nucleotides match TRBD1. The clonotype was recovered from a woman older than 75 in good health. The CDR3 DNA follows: TGTGCCAGCAGTTACTCGCGGACAGGGGATCAGCCCCAGCATTTT. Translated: CASSYSRTGDQPQHF.